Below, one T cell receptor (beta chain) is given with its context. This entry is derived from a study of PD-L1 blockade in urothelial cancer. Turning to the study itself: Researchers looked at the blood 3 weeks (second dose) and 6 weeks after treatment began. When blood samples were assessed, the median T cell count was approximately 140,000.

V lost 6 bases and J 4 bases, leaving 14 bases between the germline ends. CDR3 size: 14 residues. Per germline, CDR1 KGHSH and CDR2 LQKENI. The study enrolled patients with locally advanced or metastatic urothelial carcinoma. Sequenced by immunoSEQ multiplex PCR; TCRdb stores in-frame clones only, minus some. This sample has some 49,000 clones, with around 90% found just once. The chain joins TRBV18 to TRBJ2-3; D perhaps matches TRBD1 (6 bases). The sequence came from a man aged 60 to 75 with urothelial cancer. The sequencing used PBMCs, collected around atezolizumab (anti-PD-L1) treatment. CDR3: CASSPLDRSDTQYF. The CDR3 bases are TGTGCCAGCTCGCCCCTCGACAGGTCAGATACGCAGTATTTT.